The rows below give T cell receptor beta chains drawn from one sample of a study of T cell responses to AZD1222 COVID-19 vaccine. TCRdb keeps only in-frame clones here, not all; method: immunoSEQ multiplex PCR. The table lists 150,000 to 200,000 clones, approximately 90% of them singletons. This sample comprised peripheral blood, obtained 28 days after the second AZD1222 dose. The receptors derive from an adult who received the AZD1222 COVID-19 vaccine. Both conserved end residues are part of each CDR3. Each record gives: clone size, J gene, V gene, D gene, CDR3 DNA, CDR3 protein. D genes are given only for firm matches. Part of the rows lack a size; the others show once, few, many or a class for expanded clones.

once,TRBJ2-7,TRBV6-1,TRBD2,TGTGCCAGCAGTGAAGTGGGGGGGTACGAGCAGTACTTC,CASSEVGGYEQYF
.,TRBJ1-5,TRBV19,.,TGTGCCACACTCGGACAGCCCAATCAGCCCCAGCATTTT,CATLGQPNQPQHF
once,TRBJ2-1,TRBV19,TRBD2,TGTGCCAGTAGTATAGAAGGCGGGAGGGCCGGTTCCTACAATGAGCAGTTCTTC,CASSIEGGRAGSYNEQFF
.,TRBJ1-2,TRBV28,.,TGTGCCAGCAGTCCACAGGTTTATGGCTACACCTTC,CASSPQVYGYTF
.,TRBJ2-1,TRBV28,.,TGTGCCAGCAGTTTCGAAGATGGAGAGCAGTTCTTC,CASSFEDGEQFF
.,TRBJ1-3,TRBV29-1,.,TGCAGCATACGACTACTCGGCACCATATATTTT,CSIRLLGTIYF
.,TRBJ2-1,TRBV6-1,.,TGTGCCAGCAGTCCTCTTAGCGGAACTTACAATGAGCAGTTCTTC,CASSPLSGTYNEQFF
.,TRBJ1-3,TRBV25-1,TRBD1,TGTGCCAGCGGACAGGGATTTGGAAACACCATATATTTT,CASGQGFGNTIYF
.,TRBJ1-2,TRBV10-2,TRBD1,TGCGCCAGCAGCCGGGACAGGGGTCCTTATGGCTACACCTTC,CASSRDRGPYGYTF
.,TRBJ2-5,TRBV28,.,TGTGCCAGCAGTTCCCTGGTGGAGACCCAGTACTTC,CASSSLVETQYF
.,TRBJ2-1,TRBV5-1,TRBD2,TGCGCCAGCACCCTCGTCGGCGCTAGCGGGGGGTTTTCAAATGAGCAGTTCTTC,CASTLVGASGGFSNEQFF
.,TRBJ1-1,TRBV16,.,TGTGCCAGCAGCCGTACCGTCCAGGGTGAAGCTTTCTTT,CASSRTVQGEAFF
.,TRBJ1-5,TRBV7-8,.,TGTGCCAGCAGCCTAGTGGACAGTAGCAATCAGCCCCAGCATTTT,CASSLVDSSNQPQHF
.,TRBJ1-5,TRBV2,.,TGTGCCAGCATTCTGAACAACAATCAGCCCCAGCATTTT,CASILNNNQPQHF
.,TRBJ2-7,TRBV28,.,TGTGCCAGCACTGAGGACCGGAGGTCCTACGAGCAGTACTTC,CASTEDRRSYEQYF
.,TRBJ1-1,TRBV27,TRBD1,TGTGCCAGCAGTTTAATCACAGGGGGAACTGAAGCTTTCTTT,CASSLITGGTEAFF
.,TRBJ2-1,TRBV28,.,TGTGCCAGCAGCTCGGGAGGACAGGCCCGAATTGAGCAGTTCTTC,CASSSGGQARIEQFF
once,TRBJ1-6,TRBV4-1,.,TGCGCCAGCAGGCAACAGGGAATTAATTCACCCCTCCACTTT,CASRQQGINSPLHF
.,TRBJ2-5,TRBV19,TRBD1,TGTGCCAGTAGTCGGGACAGGAGAAAAGAGACCCAGTACTTC,CASSRDRRKETQYF
once,TRBJ1-5,TRBV27,.,TGTGCCAGCAGTCCGATGGGAGTAGGCAATCAGCCCCAGCATTTT,CASSPMGVGNQPQHF
few,TRBJ2-2,TRBV5-1,TRBD1,TGCGCCAGCAGCTTTGGACAGGGTGGTGAGCTGTTTTTT,CASSFGQGGELFF
.,TRBJ1-2,TRBV11-2,TRBD1,TGTGCCAGCAGCAGGGGACAGGGCAACTATGGCTACACCTTC,CASSRGQGNYGYTF
.,TRBJ1-2,TRBV19,TRBD1,TGTGCCAGTAGTGGACAGGGGGGATATGGCTACACCTTC,CASSGQGGYGYTF
.,TRBJ2-3,TRBV3-1/TRBV3-2,TRBD2,TGTGCCAGCAGCCAGCGGGGGGTCCGCACAGATACGCAGTATTTT,CASSQRGVRTDTQYF
.,TRBJ1-2,TRBV27,TRBD1,TGTGCCAGCAGCCCGTCGGACAGGATAAACTATGGCTACACCTTC,CASSPSDRINYGYTF
.,TRBJ2-7,TRBV4-3,TRBD1,TGCGCCAGCAGCCAAGTGAAGGGGGCCGCCTACGAGCAGTACTTC,CASSQVKGAAYEQYF
.,TRBJ1-1,TRBV18,.,TGTGCCAGCTCACCGTCACGGGACACTGAAGCTTTCTTT,CASSPSRDTEAFF
.,TRBJ1-1,TRBV10-3,.,TGTGCCATCCAGGGTTGGGGATCGCTGGGGGGAACTGAAGCTTTCTTT,CAIQGWGSLGGTEAFF
.,TRBJ1-1,TRBV7-2,.,TGTGCCAGCAGGGGCACGGGGCGGGAGGGGACTGAAGCTTTCTTT,CASRGTGREGTEAFF
.,TRBJ1-4,TRBV9,.,TGTGCCAGCAGCGTAGGAGATGCGCGGGGAGAAAAACTGTTTTTT,CASSVGDARGEKLFF
.,TRBJ1-1,TRBV29-1,.,TGCAGCGTTGAAGGCGGCCAGATGAACACTGAAGCTTTCTTT,CSVEGGQMNTEAFF
.,TRBJ2-5,TRBV3-1/TRBV3-2,.,TGTGCCAGCAGCCTTGGCAGGGCCCCCCAGTACTTC,CASSLGRAPQYF
.,TRBJ1-2,TRBV3-1/TRBV3-2,.,TGTGCCAGCAGCCAAGATCTTCGGAGTGGCTACACCTTC,CASSQDLRSGYTF
.,TRBJ2-1,TRBV4-2,TRBD2,TGTGCCAGCAGCAAGGGACTAGCGGGAGGGGGAACCTACAATGAGCAGTTCTTC,CASSKGLAGGGTYNEQFF
.,TRBJ2-5,TRBV5-1,.,TGCGCCAGCAGCTCGGACAGTCGGCGGGAGACCCAGTACTTC,CASSSDSRRETQYF
.,TRBJ1-1,TRBV6-5,TRBD1,TGTGCCAGCAGTTACTCTAGTGGCGACAGGGGGCTTGAAGCTTTCTTT,CASSYSSGDRGLEAFF
.,TRBJ2-7,TRBV5-8,TRBD1,TGTGCCAGCAGCAGTCGACAGGGGGCGGTCTACGAGCAGTACTTC,CASSSRQGAVYEQYF
few,TRBJ2-6,TRBV5-4,.,TGTGCCAGCAGCTTGGGGGGATCTGGGGCCAACGTCCTGACTTTC,CASSLGGSGANVLTF
.,TRBJ1-5,TRBV12-5,.,TGTGCTATCCTAGTTCCGGGAAGCAATCAGCCCCAGCATTTT,CAILVPGSNQPQHF
.,TRBJ1-5,TRBV18,TRBD1,TGTGCCAGCTCACCTTCGACAGGGGAGTATCAGCCCCAGCATTTT,CASSPSTGEYQPQHF
.,TRBJ1-2,TRBV3-1/TRBV3-2,.,TGTGCCAGCAGCCAAGCCGCAGACTTAAACTTTAACTATGGCTACACCTTC,CASSQAADLNFNYGYTF
.,TRBJ2-7,TRBV11-2,TRBD2,TGTGCCAGCAGGTCTCTAGCGGGAGCCTACGAGCAGTACTTC,CASRSLAGAYEQYF
.,TRBJ2-7,TRBV10-3,.,TGTGCCATCAGTGAGAGAGGGATCCACGAGCAGTACTTC,CAISERGIHEQYF
.,TRBJ1-5,TRBV6-5,TRBD1,TGTGCCAGCATGGGCCAGGGGGGCAATCAGCCCCAGCATTTT,CASMGQGGNQPQHF